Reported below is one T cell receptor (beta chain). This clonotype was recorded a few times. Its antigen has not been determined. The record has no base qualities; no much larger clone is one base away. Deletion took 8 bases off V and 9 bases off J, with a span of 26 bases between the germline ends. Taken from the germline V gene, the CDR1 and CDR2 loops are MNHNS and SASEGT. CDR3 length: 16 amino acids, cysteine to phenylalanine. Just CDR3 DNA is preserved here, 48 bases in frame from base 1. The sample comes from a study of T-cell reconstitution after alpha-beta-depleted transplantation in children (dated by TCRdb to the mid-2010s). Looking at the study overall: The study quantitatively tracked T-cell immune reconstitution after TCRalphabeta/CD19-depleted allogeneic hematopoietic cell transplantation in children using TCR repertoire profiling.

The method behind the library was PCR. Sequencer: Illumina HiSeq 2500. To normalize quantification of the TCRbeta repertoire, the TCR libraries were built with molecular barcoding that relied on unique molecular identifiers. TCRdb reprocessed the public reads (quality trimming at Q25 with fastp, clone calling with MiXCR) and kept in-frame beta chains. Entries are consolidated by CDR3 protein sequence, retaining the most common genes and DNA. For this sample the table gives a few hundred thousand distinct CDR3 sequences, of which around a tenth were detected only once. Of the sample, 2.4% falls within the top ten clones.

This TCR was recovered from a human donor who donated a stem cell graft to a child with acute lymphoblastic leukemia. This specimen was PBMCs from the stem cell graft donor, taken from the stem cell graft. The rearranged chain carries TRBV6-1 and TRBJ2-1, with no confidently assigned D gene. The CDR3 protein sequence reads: CASVFSSQASDGEQFF. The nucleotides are TGTGCCAGCGTATTCTCAAGCCAGGCCTCAGACGGTGAGCAGTTCTTC.